Reported below is one T cell receptor beta chain. The source of the sample is a study of cytomegalovirus exposure and HLA in healthy donors. The V gene end was trimmed by 5 bases and the J gene end by 2 bases; junction bases not matched to a gene: 6. This CDR3 comprises 15 residues. Germline V gene sequence: CDR1 PRHDT, CDR2 FYEKMQ (reference sequence). The primer mix had 60 Vbeta and 13 Jbeta primers. Only in-frame clones appear in the TCRdb table, and some are missing; sequencing was by immunoSEQ multiplex PCR. The sample carries 200,000 to 250,000 clones, around 81% recorded once. The TCR originated in a woman in her sixties in good health and CMV-seropositive. Sequenced input: PBMCs. The genes are TRBV13 and TRBJ1-5, with 7 bases lining up with TRBD1. The CDR3 here is CASSRQGRGNQPQHF. The DNA of the CDR3 is TGTGCCAGCAGCCGACAGGGAAGGGGCAATCAGCCCCAGCATTTT.